A selection of T cell receptor beta chains follows, all from one sample in a study of blood T cell repertoires in COVID-19. Libraries were prepared by immunoSEQ multiplex PCR; TCRdb keeps only in-frame clonotypes and omits some of them. Of 110,000 to 150,000 clones in the sample, roughly 85% were seen once. Sequenced sample: peripheral blood. These receptors were taken from a man aged 50 or older with acute or convalescent COVID-19. Both conserved end residues are part of each CDR3. The order of the fields is V gene, D gene, clone size, J gene, CDR3 DNA, CDR3 protein. D genes are given only for firm matches. Expanded clones are given a class, and other clones once, few, many or no size at all.

v_gene: TRBV2
d_gene: .
abundance: .
j_gene: TRBJ1-5
CDR3nt: TGTGCCAGCAGTGAAAGAGCGCAGGGGCGAGACCAGCCCCAGCATTTT
CDR3aa: CASSERAQGRDQPQHF

v_gene: TRBV9
d_gene: TRBD2
abundance: .
j_gene: TRBJ2-1
CDR3nt: TGTGCCAGCAGTACGAGGTACGGGGGGGCGTACAATGAGCAGTTCTTC
CDR3aa: CASSTRYGGAYNEQFF

v_gene: TRBV7-8
d_gene: .
abundance: .
j_gene: TRBJ1-4
CDR3nt: TGTGCCAGCAGCCCGTTCGATATCAGGGGAAAACTGTTTTTT
CDR3aa: CASSPFDIRGKLFF

v_gene: TRBV5-4
d_gene: .
abundance: .
j_gene: TRBJ1-2
CDR3nt: TGTGCCAGCAGCCCGAGGCAGGGGACGAAACTCGATGGCTACACCTTC
CDR3aa: CASSPRQGTKLDGYTF

v_gene: TRBV27
d_gene: .
abundance: .
j_gene: TRBJ1-2
CDR3nt: TGTGCCAGCCGTGACGACAGATCCTATGGCTACACCTTC
CDR3aa: CASRDDRSYGYTF

v_gene: TRBV18
d_gene: TRBD1
abundance: .
j_gene: TRBJ1-3
CDR3nt: TGTGCCAGCTCACTAAACCGGGACAGGGCTGGAAACACCATATATTTT
CDR3aa: CASSLNRDRAGNTIYF

v_gene: TRBV19
d_gene: .
abundance: once
j_gene: TRBJ2-6
CDR3nt: TGTGCCAGTAGTATTCGGTCTGGGGCCAACGTCCTGACTTTC
CDR3aa: CASSIRSGANVLTF

v_gene: TRBV28
d_gene: TRBD1
abundance: .
j_gene: TRBJ2-2
CDR3nt: TGTGCCAGCGGGCGGGACAGGGGGCACACCGGGGAGCTGTTTTTT
CDR3aa: CASGRDRGHTGELFF

v_gene: TRBV19
d_gene: TRBD2
abundance: .
j_gene: TRBJ2-2
CDR3nt: TGTGCCAGTAGTTCCCTGGCGGGGGGACCTAACACCGGGGAGCTGTTTTTT
CDR3aa: CASSSLAGGPNTGELFF

v_gene: TRBV6-5
d_gene: .
abundance: .
j_gene: TRBJ1-1
CDR3nt: TGTGCCAGCAGGTTGACAGAGAACACTGAAGCTTTCTTT
CDR3aa: CASRLTENTEAFF

v_gene: TRBV6-1
d_gene: .
abundance: .
j_gene: TRBJ1-2
CDR3nt: TGTGCCAGCAGTGACAGGGAAGTGAGCTATGGCTACACCTTC
CDR3aa: CASSDREVSYGYTF

v_gene: TRBV5-1
d_gene: .
abundance: .
j_gene: TRBJ1-1
CDR3nt: TGCGCCAGCAGCTCCGCGGACGGCAGGGGCACTGAAGCTTTCTTT
CDR3aa: CASSSADGRGTEAFF

v_gene: TRBV3-1/TRBV3-2
d_gene: .
abundance: .
j_gene: TRBJ2-2
CDR3nt: TGTGCCAGCAGCCAAGGAGTGAACACCGGGGAGCTGTTTTTT
CDR3aa: CASSQGVNTGELFF

v_gene: TRBV5-1
d_gene: TRBD1
abundance: .
j_gene: TRBJ2-7
CDR3nt: TGTGCCAGCAGCCCGGGACAGGGTCGGGTTAAGCAGTACTTC
CDR3aa: CASSPGQGRVKQYF

v_gene: TRBV10-1
d_gene: .
abundance: .
j_gene: TRBJ2-7
CDR3nt: TGCGCCAGCCAACCGGGACAATCCTACGAGCAGTACTTC
CDR3aa: CASQPGQSYEQYF

v_gene: TRBV23-1
d_gene: .
abundance: .
j_gene: TRBJ1-5
CDR3nt: TGCGCCAGCAGTCAATCGGGACACCGACTTTATAGCAATCAGCCCCAGCATTTT
CDR3aa: CASSQSGHRLYSNQPQHF

v_gene: TRBV18
d_gene: TRBD1
abundance: .
j_gene: TRBJ2-7
CDR3nt: TGTGCCAGCTCACTGACGGTTGGACAGGGGACCTACGAGCAGTACTTC
CDR3aa: CASSLTVGQGTYEQYF

v_gene: TRBV7-6
d_gene: TRBD1
abundance: .
j_gene: TRBJ2-7
CDR3nt: TGTGCCACTTCCGGCGGGACAGGGGGTATCGAGCAGTACTTC
CDR3aa: CATSGGTGGIEQYF

v_gene: TRBV11-3
d_gene: .
abundance: .
j_gene: TRBJ2-1
CDR3nt: TGTGCCAGCAGCTTAGACAGGGTCTACAATGAGCAGTTCTTC
CDR3aa: CASSLDRVYNEQFF

v_gene: TRBV7-8
d_gene: .
abundance: .
j_gene: TRBJ1-1
CDR3nt: TGTGCCAGCAGCTTACCAGGGAGGCCTGAAGCTTTCTTT
CDR3aa: CASSLPGRPEAFF

v_gene: TRBV7-2
d_gene: TRBD1
abundance: .
j_gene: TRBJ1-2
CDR3nt: TGTGCCAGCAGCTTAGTCGGACAGGCCGCAGGAGGCTACACCTTC
CDR3aa: CASSLVGQAAGGYTF

v_gene: TRBV30
d_gene: .
abundance: .
j_gene: TRBJ1-4
CDR3nt: TGTGCCTGGAGTTTGGGGCTCCCCCAAGAAAAACTGTTTTTT
CDR3aa: CAWSLGLPQEKLFF

v_gene: TRBV4-1
d_gene: .
abundance: .
j_gene: TRBJ1-5
CDR3nt: TGCGCCAGCAGCCAAGACAGGGGCAATCAGCCCCAGCATTTT
CDR3aa: CASSQDRGNQPQHF

v_gene: TRBV7-3
d_gene: .
abundance: .
j_gene: TRBJ1-2
CDR3nt: TGTGCCAGCAGCTTACAAGTATACCACCACGGGGGCTATGGCTACACCTTC
CDR3aa: CASSLQVYHHGGYGYTF

v_gene: TRBV6-5
d_gene: .
abundance: .
j_gene: TRBJ1-2
CDR3nt: TGTGCCAGCAGAGTGGGGGGACGGCTAAACTATGGCTACACCTTC
CDR3aa: CASRVGGRLNYGYTF

v_gene: TRBV27
d_gene: .
abundance: few
j_gene: TRBJ2-7
CDR3nt: TGTGCCAGCAGTTTAAGTGGAGGACAGTCCTACGAGCAGTACTTC
CDR3aa: CASSLSGGQSYEQYF

v_gene: TRBV27
d_gene: TRBD2
abundance: .
j_gene: TRBJ2-1
CDR3nt: TGTGCCAGCAGTTTACGCGGGAGGGGGTATGAGCAGTTCTTC
CDR3aa: CASSLRGRGYEQFF

v_gene: TRBV6-5
d_gene: TRBD2
abundance: .
j_gene: TRBJ2-3
CDR3nt: TGTGCCAGCCTCCCCGGGGGGGCTAGCACAGATACGCAGTATTTT
CDR3aa: CASLPGGASTDTQYF

v_gene: TRBV5-1
d_gene: .
abundance: .
j_gene: TRBJ1-1
CDR3nt: TGCGCCAGCAATAATGAACAGATGAACACTGAAGCTTTCTTT
CDR3aa: CASNNEQMNTEAFF

v_gene: TRBV3-1/TRBV3-2
d_gene: TRBD2
abundance: .
j_gene: TRBJ2-7
CDR3nt: TGTGCCAGCAGCCCCAGGACTAGCGGGAGGATCAACGAGCAGTACTTC
CDR3aa: CASSPRTSGRINEQYF

v_gene: TRBV7-9
d_gene: TRBD1
abundance: .
j_gene: TRBJ1-5
CDR3nt: TGTGCCAGCAGCTTTAGTACCGACAGGGGCCAGCCCCAGCATTTT
CDR3aa: CASSFSTDRGQPQHF

v_gene: TRBV11-3
d_gene: TRBD2
abundance: .
j_gene: TRBJ2-1
CDR3nt: TGTGCCAGCAGCTTAGAGCCAACCCCAGCGGGAGGCGAGCAGTTCTTC
CDR3aa: CASSLEPTPAGGEQFF

v_gene: TRBV27
d_gene: .
abundance: .
j_gene: TRBJ2-2
CDR3nt: TGTGCCAGCAACCCCAGAGCGTTCACGATAAACACCGGGGAGCTGTTTTTT
CDR3aa: CASNPRAFTINTGELFF

v_gene: TRBV28
d_gene: .
abundance: .
j_gene: TRBJ1-2
CDR3nt: TGTGCCAGCAGCTCCAGCGACTATATCTTGGGAGGCTACACCTTC
CDR3aa: CASSSSDYILGGYTF

v_gene: TRBV7-9
d_gene: TRBD1
abundance: .
j_gene: TRBJ1-4
CDR3nt: TGTGCCAGCAGCACGGGACAGGGTTCGGAAAAACTGTTTTTT
CDR3aa: CASSTGQGSEKLFF

v_gene: TRBV3-1/TRBV3-2
d_gene: .
abundance: .
j_gene: TRBJ1-2
CDR3nt: TGTGCCAGCAGCCTCCTGTCGTTCGGGAGCTATGGCTACACCTTC
CDR3aa: CASSLLSFGSYGYTF

v_gene: TRBV7-6
d_gene: .
abundance: .
j_gene: TRBJ2-1
CDR3nt: TGTGCCAGCAGCCCTACTAACAGGGAGCAGTTCTTC
CDR3aa: CASSPTNREQFF

v_gene: TRBV7-3
d_gene: .
abundance: .
j_gene: TRBJ2-2
CDR3nt: TGTGCCAGCAGCGCAACAGTGTCGAACACCGGGGAGCTGTTTTTT
CDR3aa: CASSATVSNTGELFF

v_gene: TRBV15
d_gene: .
abundance: .
j_gene: TRBJ1-5
CDR3nt: TGTGCCACCAGCAGAGGGGACGGGGAGGTTCGTCAGCCCCAGCATTTT
CDR3aa: CATSRGDGEVRQPQHF

v_gene: TRBV10-3
d_gene: .
abundance: .
j_gene: TRBJ1-4
CDR3nt: TGTGCCATCAGTGAGTCGGGAGGATGGGCATTTAATGAAAAACTGTTTTTT
CDR3aa: CAISESGGWAFNEKLFF

v_gene: TRBV30
d_gene: TRBD1
abundance: .
j_gene: TRBJ2-1
CDR3nt: TGTGCCTGGAGACCCCCGACGGGACAGGGGCGGTATGAGCAGTTCTTC
CDR3aa: CAWRPPTGQGRYEQFF

v_gene: TRBV6-5
d_gene: .
abundance: .
j_gene: TRBJ2-7
CDR3nt: TGTGCCAGCAGAAGGGGGGGCACCTACGAGCAGTACTTC
CDR3aa: CASRRGGTYEQYF